This T cell receptor beta chain appears in the sequencing data of a study of blood T cell repertoires in COVID-19. Original data processing: Reference gene primer amplification gave estimated nucleated cell counts. Produced via immunoSEQ multiplex PCR; TCRdb's table is partial and in-frame only. The V and J calls and clone size come from that table; D and trimming were worked out from the DNA. The sample carries approximately 200,000 clones, roughly 83% recorded once. Sequencing was carried out using peripheral blood. The receptor comes from a woman in her thirties or forties with COVID-19, enrolled during active disease.

CDR3 DNA sequence: TGTGCCAGCAGCTTGGCGGGGGGCGAGACCCAGTACTTC. It codes for CASSLAGGETQYF. J is TRBJ2-5 and V is TRBV5-6, with TRBD2 as a possible D gene (7 bases). Trimming removed 0 bases at V and 5 bases at J, with 8 bases between. Germline-derived CDR1 and CDR2 are SGHDT and YYEEEE. The CDR3 consists of 13 residues.